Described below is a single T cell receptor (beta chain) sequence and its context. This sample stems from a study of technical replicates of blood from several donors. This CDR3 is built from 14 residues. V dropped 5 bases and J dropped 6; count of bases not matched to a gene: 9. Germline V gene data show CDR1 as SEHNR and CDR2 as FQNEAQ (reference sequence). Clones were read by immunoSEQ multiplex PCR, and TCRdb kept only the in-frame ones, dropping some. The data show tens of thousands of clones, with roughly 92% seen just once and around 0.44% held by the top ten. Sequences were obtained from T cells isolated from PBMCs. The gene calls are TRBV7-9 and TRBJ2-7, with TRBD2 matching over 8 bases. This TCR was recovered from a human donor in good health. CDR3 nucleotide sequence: TGTGCCAGCAGCGACAGGACTAGCCCTGGCGAGCAGTACTTC. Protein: CASSDRTSPGEQYF.